This TCR beta chain came from a study of blood T cell repertoires in COVID-19. Here immunoSEQ multiplex PCR was the method, and the copy in TCRdb shows in-frame clones only, minus some. The data contain a few hundred thousand clones, approximately 86% of them singletons. V gave up 6 bases and J gave up 6 bases, with 24 bases separating them. Germline loops: CDR1 KGHSH, CDR2 LQKENI. This CDR3 region has 17 residues. The V gene is TRBV18, the J gene TRBJ1-5; tentatively, D is TRBD1 (5 bases). Sequences were obtained from peripheral blood. The TCR sequence derives from a man between 18 and 29 years old with active or convalescent COVID-19. The CDR3 nucleotides read TGTGCCAGCTCCCCATACCCCGGGGGGAAGGAGGCTCAGCCCCAGCATTTT. It is translated as CASSPYPGGKEAQPQHF.